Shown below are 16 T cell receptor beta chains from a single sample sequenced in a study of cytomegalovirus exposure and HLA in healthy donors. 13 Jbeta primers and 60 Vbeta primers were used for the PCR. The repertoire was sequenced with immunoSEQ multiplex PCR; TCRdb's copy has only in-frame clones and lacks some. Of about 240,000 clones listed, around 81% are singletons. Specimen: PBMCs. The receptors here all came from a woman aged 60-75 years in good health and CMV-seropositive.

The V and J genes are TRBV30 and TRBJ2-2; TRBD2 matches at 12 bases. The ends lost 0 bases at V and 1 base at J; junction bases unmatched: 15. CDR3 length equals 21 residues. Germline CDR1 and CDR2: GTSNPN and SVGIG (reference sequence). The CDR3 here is CAWSVLGLRTSGTMNTGELFF. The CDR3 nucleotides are TGTGCCTGGAGTGTACTGGGACTCCGGACTAGCGGGACCATGAACACCGGGGAGCTGTTTTTT.

CDR3 region: CASRPDRGRVAFF. CDR3 DNA sequence: TGTGCCAGCAGACCGGACAGGGGGAGAGTAGCTTTCTTT. The rearrangement links TRBV5-4 to TRBJ1-1, with TRBD1 identical over 10 bases. The CDR3 has 13 amino acids. The ends lost 5 bases at V and 10 bases at J; junction bases unmatched: 8. Per germline, CDR1 SGHNT and CDR2 YYREEE (reference sequence).

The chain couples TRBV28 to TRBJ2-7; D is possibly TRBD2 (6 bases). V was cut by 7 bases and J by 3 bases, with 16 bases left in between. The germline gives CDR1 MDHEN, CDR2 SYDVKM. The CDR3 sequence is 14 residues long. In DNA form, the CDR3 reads TGTGCCAGCACCCAGGCGGGAACTTACTACGAGCAGTACTTC. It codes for CASTQAGTYYEQYF.

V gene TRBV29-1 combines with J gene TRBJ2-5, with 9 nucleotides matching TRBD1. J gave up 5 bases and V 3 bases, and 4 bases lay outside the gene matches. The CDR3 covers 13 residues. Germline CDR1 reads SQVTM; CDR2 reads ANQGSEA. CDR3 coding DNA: TGCAGCGTTGAGGTGACAGGGGGGGAGACCCAGTACTTC. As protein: CSVEVTGGETQYF.

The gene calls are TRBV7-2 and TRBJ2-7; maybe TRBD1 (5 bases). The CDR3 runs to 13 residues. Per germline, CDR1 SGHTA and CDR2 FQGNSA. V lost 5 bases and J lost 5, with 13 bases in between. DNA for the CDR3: TGTGCCAGCAGCAGAGCAGGGTTGGACGAGCAGTACTTC. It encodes CASSRAGLDEQYF.

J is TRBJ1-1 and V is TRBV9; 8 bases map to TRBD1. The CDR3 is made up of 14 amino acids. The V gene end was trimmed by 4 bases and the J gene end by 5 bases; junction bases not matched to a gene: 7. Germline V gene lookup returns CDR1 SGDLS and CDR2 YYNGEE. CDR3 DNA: TGTGCCAGCAGCCGACAGGGGTCGAGTACTGAAGCTTTCTTT. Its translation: CASSRQGSSTEAFF.

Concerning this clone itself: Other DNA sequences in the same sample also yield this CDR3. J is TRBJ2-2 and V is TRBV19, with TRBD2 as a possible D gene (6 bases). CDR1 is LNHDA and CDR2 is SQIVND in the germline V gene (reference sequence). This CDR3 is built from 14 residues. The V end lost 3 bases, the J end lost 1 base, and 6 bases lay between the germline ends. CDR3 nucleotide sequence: TGTGCCAGTAGTATCGGGGGGAACACCGGGGAGCTGTTTTTT. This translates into CASSIGGNTGELFF.

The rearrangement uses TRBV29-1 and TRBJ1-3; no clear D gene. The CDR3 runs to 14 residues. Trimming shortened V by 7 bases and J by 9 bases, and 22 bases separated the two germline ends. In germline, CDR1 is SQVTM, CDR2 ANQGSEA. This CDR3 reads CSAEMMGDRGTIYF. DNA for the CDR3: TGCAGCGCCGAAATGATGGGCGATCGGGGCACCATATATTTT. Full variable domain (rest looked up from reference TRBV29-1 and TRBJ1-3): SAVISQKPSRDICQRGTSLTIQCQVDSQVTMMFWYRQQPGQSLTLIATANQGSEATYESGFVIDKFPISRPNLTFSTLTVSNMSPEDSSIYLCSAEMMGDRGTIYFGEGSWLTVV.

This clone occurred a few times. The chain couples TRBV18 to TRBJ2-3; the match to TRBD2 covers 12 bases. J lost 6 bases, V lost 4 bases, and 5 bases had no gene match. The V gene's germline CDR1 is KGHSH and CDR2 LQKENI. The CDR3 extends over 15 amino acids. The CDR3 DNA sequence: TGTGCCAGCTCACTCGGACTAGCGGGACGGGATACGCAGTATTTT. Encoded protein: CASSLGLAGRDTQYF.

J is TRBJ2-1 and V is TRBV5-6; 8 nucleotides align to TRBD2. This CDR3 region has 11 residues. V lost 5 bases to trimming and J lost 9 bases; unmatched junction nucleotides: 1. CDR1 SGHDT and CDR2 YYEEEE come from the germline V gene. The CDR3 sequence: CASRLAGEQFF. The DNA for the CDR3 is TGTGCCAGCAGGCTAGCGGGTGAGCAGTTCTTC.

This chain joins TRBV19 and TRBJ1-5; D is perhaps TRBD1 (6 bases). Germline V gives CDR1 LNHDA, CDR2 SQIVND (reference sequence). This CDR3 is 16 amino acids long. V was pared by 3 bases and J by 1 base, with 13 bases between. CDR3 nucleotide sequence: TGTGCCAGTAGTATTGGCAGGGGACTAAGCAATCAGCCCCAGCATTTT. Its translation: CASSIGRGLSNQPQHF. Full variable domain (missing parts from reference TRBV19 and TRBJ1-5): DGGITQSPKYLFRKEGQNVTLSCEQNLNHDAMYWYRQDPGQGLRLIYYSQIVNDFQKGDIAEGYSVSREKKESFPLTVTSAQKNPTAFYLCASSIGRGLSNQPQHFGDGTRLSIL.

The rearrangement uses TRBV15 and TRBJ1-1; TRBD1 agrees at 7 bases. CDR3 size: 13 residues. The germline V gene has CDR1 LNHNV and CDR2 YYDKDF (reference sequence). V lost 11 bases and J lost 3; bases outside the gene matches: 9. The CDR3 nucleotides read TGTGCCGGGCAACAGGGGCTCGACACTGAAGCTTTCTTT. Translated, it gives CAGQQGLDTEAFF.

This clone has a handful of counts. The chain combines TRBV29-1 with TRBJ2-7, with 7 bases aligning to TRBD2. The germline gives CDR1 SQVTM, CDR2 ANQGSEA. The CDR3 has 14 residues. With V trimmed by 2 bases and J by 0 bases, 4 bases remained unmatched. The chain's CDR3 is CSVESGGSSYEQYF. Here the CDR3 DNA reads TGCAGCGTTGAAAGTGGCGGGAGCTCCTACGAGCAGTACTTC.

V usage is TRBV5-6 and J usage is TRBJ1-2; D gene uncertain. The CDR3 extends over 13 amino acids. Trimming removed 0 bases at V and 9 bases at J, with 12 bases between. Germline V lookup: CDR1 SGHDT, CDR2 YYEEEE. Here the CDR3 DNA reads TGTGCCAGCAGCTTGGGAGTCCTGATGAGCTACACCTTC. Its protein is CASSLGVLMSYTF.

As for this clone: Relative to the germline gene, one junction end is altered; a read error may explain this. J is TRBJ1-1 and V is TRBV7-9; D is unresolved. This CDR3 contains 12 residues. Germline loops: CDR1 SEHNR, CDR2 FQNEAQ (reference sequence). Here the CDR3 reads CSSSTTPREAFF. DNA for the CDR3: TGTTCCAGCAGCACAACGCCCCGTGAAGCTTTCTTT. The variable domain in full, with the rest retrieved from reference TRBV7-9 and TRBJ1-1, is DTGVSQNPRHKITKRGQNVTFRCDPISEHNRLYWYRQTLGQGPEFLTYFQNEAQLEKSRLLSDRFSAERPKGSFSTLEIQRTEQGDSAMYLCSSSTTPREAFFGQGTRLTVV.

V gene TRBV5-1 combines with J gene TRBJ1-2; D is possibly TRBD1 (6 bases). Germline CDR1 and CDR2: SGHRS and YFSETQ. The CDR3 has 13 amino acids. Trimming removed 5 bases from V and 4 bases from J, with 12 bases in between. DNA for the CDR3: TGCGCCAGCAGGGAACCAGGGGCCTATGGCTACACCTTC. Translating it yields CASREPGAYGYTF.